This TCR beta chain was recorded in a study of response to subunit inactivated influenza vaccine. Study-wide results and limits: Seasonal influenza vaccination, on each occasion, was suggested by the authors to recruit few new T cells.

With 5 bases clipped from V and 7 bases from J, the junction kept 8 bases outside the gene matches. There are 15 residues in the CDR3. Via MiXCR, TCRdb re-called the RT-PCR reads, giving one row per CDR3 protein. The sample consists of under 200,000 distinct CDR3 sequences, roughly a tenth of them appearing once. Remarks on this clonotype: Its target is not known.

This sequence joins TRBV12-3 or TRBV12-4 and TRBJ1-5, with 10 positions matching TRBD1. The receptor was derived from a man aged 50 to 59 who received an inactivated influenza vaccine. The sample was non-naive T cells sorted from PBMCs, taken roughly 46 days after vaccination. The CDR3 coding sequence is TGTGCCAGCAGTGGATGGACAGGGGGGCGACAGCCCCAGCATTTT. Protein product: CASSGWTGGRQPQHF.